This T cell receptor beta chain is drawn from a study of shared clonotypes between healthy human individuals. The assay was immunoSEQ multiplex PCR, and TCRdb's table has in-frame clones only and misses some. The table has 850,000 to 1,200,000 clones, 65% to 75% seen once. This CDR3 is built from 15 residues. CDR1 and CDR2 from the germline V gene are MNHNY and SVGAGI (reference sequence). The V and J ends lost 7 bases and 6 bases respectively, with 21 bases between them. The chain couples TRBV6-6 to TRBJ1-2, with D possibly TRBD1 on 5 matching bases. What was sequenced was memory CD4+ T cells sorted from blood. The subset here: CD45RA-negative fraction. This clonotype was obtained from a man aged 18 to 29 in good health. The CDR3 sequence is CASKEGPQSRNGYTF. The CDR3 DNA is TGTGCCAGCAAAGAGGGACCGCAATCGCGAAATGGCTACACCTTC.